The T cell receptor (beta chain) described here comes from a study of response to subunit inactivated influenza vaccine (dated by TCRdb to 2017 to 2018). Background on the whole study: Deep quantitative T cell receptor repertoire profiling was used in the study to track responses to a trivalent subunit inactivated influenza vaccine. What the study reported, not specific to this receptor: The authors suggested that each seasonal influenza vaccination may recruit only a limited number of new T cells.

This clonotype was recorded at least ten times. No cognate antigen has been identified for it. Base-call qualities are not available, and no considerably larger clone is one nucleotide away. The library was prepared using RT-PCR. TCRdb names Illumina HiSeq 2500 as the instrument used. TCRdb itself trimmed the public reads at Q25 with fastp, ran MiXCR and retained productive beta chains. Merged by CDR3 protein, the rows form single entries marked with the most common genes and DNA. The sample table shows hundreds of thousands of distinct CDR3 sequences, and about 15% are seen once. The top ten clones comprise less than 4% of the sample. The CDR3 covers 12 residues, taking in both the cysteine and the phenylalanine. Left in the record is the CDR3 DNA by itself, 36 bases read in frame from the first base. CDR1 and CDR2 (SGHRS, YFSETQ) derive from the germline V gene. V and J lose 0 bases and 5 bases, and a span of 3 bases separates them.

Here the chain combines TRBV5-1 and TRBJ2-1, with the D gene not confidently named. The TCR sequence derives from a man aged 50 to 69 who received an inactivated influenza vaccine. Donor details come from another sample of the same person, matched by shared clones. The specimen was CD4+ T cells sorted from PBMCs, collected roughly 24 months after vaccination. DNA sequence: TGCGCCAGCAGCTTGGAGGACAATGAGCAGTTCTTC. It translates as CASSLEDNEQFF.